The clone carrying this T cell receptor (beta chain) was observed at least ten times. Its specificity is not known. TCRdb passed the 5' RACE reads through MiXCR, listing each CDR3 protein once. The table has around 550,000 distinct CDR3 sequences, over 12% seen once. Germline values: CDR1 SQVTM, CDR2 ANQGSEA. CDR3 size: 12 residues. V shed 7 bases, J shed 6 bases, and the junction held 6 bases outside the gene matches. These data belong to a study of identical twins. Study-wide results and caveats: Twin-shared out-of-frame alpha sequences were enriched for low generation probability. Partly confounded zero-insertion analyses could result from invariant MAIT and iNKT cells.

Another study also made use of these data, one on yellow fever vaccine responses in identical twins.

The sample taken for sequencing was CD4+ T cells sorted from blood. The clonotype was recovered from a woman aged 18 to 35 in good health. The chain carries TRBV29-1 and TRBJ2-1; 7 nucleotides line up with TRBD2. The CDR3 sequence is CSAERDGNEQFF. The CDR3 nucleotides read TGCAGCGCCGAGCGGGACGGCAATGAGCAGTTCTTC.